Each of the 11 T cell receptor beta chains below was sequenced from the same sample in a study of response to subunit inactivated influenza vaccine. MiXCR, run by TCRdb on the RT-PCR reads, gives a single entry per CDR3 protein. The repertoire holds hundreds of thousands of distinct CDR3 sequences, with 14% as singletons. Sample: PBMCs from blood, taken 14 to 15 days before vaccination. All receptors derive from a man between 45 and 60 years old who received an inactivated influenza vaccine.

This clonotype appeared a few times. The CDR3 sequence is CASSPLFRDRRNYEQYF. In nucleotides, the CDR3 is TGTGCCAGCAGCCCTCTTTTCCGGGACAGGAGAAACTACGAGCAGTACTTC. The chain carries TRBV7-9 and TRBJ2-7; 8 positions agree with TRBD1. Germline V gives CDR1 SEHNR, CDR2 FQNEAQ (reference sequence). The CDR3 runs 17 residues. V dropped 5 bases and J dropped 3; count of bases not matched to a gene: 15.

The CDR3 coding sequence is TGCGCCAGCAGCCAAGACCGAGGAGCATACTACGAGCAGTACTTC. This translates into CASSQDRGAYYEQYF. The chain employs TRBV4-1 and TRBJ2-7; D is unclear. Trimming pared 0 bases from V and 3 bases from J, leaving 12 bases between. Germline CDR1 reads MGHRA; CDR2 reads YSYEKL. There are 15 residues in the CDR3.

This clonotype was observed a few times. The V and J genes are TRBV5-1 and TRBJ2-2, with D tentatively TRBD2 (5 bases). Germline loops: CDR1 SGHRS, CDR2 YFSETQ. The CDR3 has 15 amino acids. The V gene lost 0 bases and the J gene lost 4 bases, with 10 bases spanning the gap. In DNA form, the CDR3 reads TGCGCCAGCAGCTTGGGAGGAGGCAGCACCGGGGAGCTGTTTTTT. Its protein is CASSLGGGSTGELFF.

This clonotype has ten or more counts. The V call is TRBV5-1, the J call TRBJ2-7, with D unclear. The CDR3 extends over 16 amino acids. Germline assignment: CDR1 SGHRS and CDR2 YFSETQ. V was pared by 5 bases and J by 4 bases, with 22 bases between. For the CDR3, the DNA is TGCGCCAGCAGTTATGTTATTACGAGCGAGGCTTACGAGCAGTACTTC. This sequence encodes CASSYVITSEAYEQYF. Supplemented by reference TRBV5-1 and TRBJ2-7, the full variable domain reads KAGVTQTPRYLIKTRGQQVTLSCSPISGHRSVSWYQQTPGQGLQFLFEYFSETQRNKGNFPGRFSGRQFSNSRSEMNVSTLELGDSALYLCASSYVITSEAYEQYFGPGTRLTVT.

This clonotype was observed many times. The chain couples TRBV7-2 to TRBJ2-3; 12 positions match TRBD2. The J segment lost 3 bases and the V segment lost 6 bases, leaving 4 bases of the junction unmatched. This CDR3 has 15 residues. Germline CDR1 SGHTA, CDR2 FQGNSA. The CDR3 sequence: CASRQGLAGTDTQYF. The DNA for the CDR3 is TGTGCCAGCAGACAAGGACTAGCGGGGACAGATACGCAGTATTTT.

Points on this clonotype: A much larger clone is a single base away; this may be a read error. V is TRBV4-3 and J is TRBJ2-1; D is possibly TRBD2 (6 bases). Germline V gene sequence: CDR1 LGHNA, CDR2 YSLEER. Trimming removed 3 bases at V and 12 bases at J, with 18 bases between. This CDR3 comprises 14 residues. CDR3 coding DNA: TGCGCCAGCAGCCACACAATGAGGAGGGATGGGCAGTTCTTC. This sequence encodes CASSHTMRRDGQFF.

The rearrangement uses TRBV11-2 and TRBJ2-7, with a tentative D call TRBD2 (6 bases). The V and J ends lost 4 bases and 3 bases respectively, with 16 bases between them. This CDR3 is 15 amino acids long. Germline assignment: CDR1 SGHAT and CDR2 FQNNGV. CDR3 sequence (DNA): TGTGCCAGCAGCTGGAGCCAGGGAGGCGGCTACGAGCAGTACTTC. Its protein is CASSWSQGGGYEQYF. Using reference TRBV11-2 and TRBJ2-7 for the parts outside the CDR3, the full variable domain is EAGVAQSPRYKIIEKRQSVAFWCNPISGHATLYWYQQILGQGPKLLIQFQNNGVVDDSQLPKDRFSAERLKGVDSTLKIQPAKLEDSAVYLCASSWSQGGGYEQYFGPGTRLTVT.

The gene calls are TRBV12-3 or TRBV12-4 and TRBJ2-7; 8 positions agree with TRBD2. The CDR3 has 14 amino acids. V was clipped by 7 bases and J by 2 bases; unmatched bases: 7. CDR3 sequence: CASTKTGGAYEQYF. The CDR3 DNA reads TGTGCCAGCACCAAGACGGGGGGGGCCTACGAGCAGTACTTC.

The sample holds a few counts of this clonotype. The V call is TRBV14, the J call TRBJ1-1, with D perhaps TRBD1 (5 bases). The germline CDR1 and CDR2 sequences are SGHDN and FVKESK. V was pared by 7 bases and J by 0 bases, with 9 bases between. The length of the CDR3 is 13 residues. The CDR3 region is CASKGGVNTEAFF. The CDR3 nucleotides are TGTGCCAGCAAGGGAGGGGTGAACACTGAAGCTTTCTTT. The full variable domain, in which reference TRBV14 and TRBJ1-1 provide the parts outside the CDR3, is EAGVTQFPSHSVIEKGQTVTLRCDPISGHDNLYWYRRVMGKEIKFLLHFVKESKQDESGMPNNRFLAERTGGTYSTLKVQPAELEDSGVYFCASKGGVNTEAFFGQGTRLTVV.

This clonotype came up a few times. The rearrangement joins TRBV19 to TRBJ2-3; 7 bases agree with TRBD2. This CDR3 has 15 amino acids. Germline CDR1 reads LNHDA; CDR2 reads SQIVND (reference sequence). Trimming at V came to 6 bases and at J to 8 bases, leaving 14 bases not matched to a gene. The CDR3 DNA reads TGTGCCAGTAGGGAGGGAGGGGACCTCGGCGGTACGCAGTATTTT. Residues: CASREGGDLGGTQYF.

V is TRBV7-9 and J is TRBJ2-7; 7 bases match TRBD2. The germline CDR1 and CDR2 sequences are SEHNR and FQNEAQ (reference sequence). The CDR3 runs to 15 residues. The V and J ends lost 5 bases and 3 bases, in that order; junction bases with no gene match: 10. The CDR3, as DNA: TGTGCCAGCAGCCCGGGCGGGACTAATAACTACGAGCAGTACTTC. Its protein is CASSPGGTNNYEQYF.